Below are 29 T cell receptor beta chains sequenced from a single sample in a study of shared clonotypes between healthy human individuals. Cells designated naive CD8 were CD45RO-negative and were positively selected for CCR7, with terminally differentiated effector memory CD45RA+ cells excluded. Sequenced by immunoSEQ multiplex PCR; TCRdb stores in-frame clones only, minus some. This sample has approximately 1.9 million clones, with approximately 92% found just once. The material sequenced was naive CD8+ T cells from PBMCs. All receptors come from a man between 18 and 29 years old in good health. Some clones in this sample may be carry-over from other donors' samples.

The chain uses TRBV14 and TRBJ2-5, with a possible D match to TRBD1 (5 bases). Germline-derived CDR1 and CDR2 are SGHDN and FVKESK. The CDR3 is made up of 14 amino acids. With 7 bases removed from V and 1 base from J, the gap between germline ends came to 13 bases. The CDR3 coding sequence is TGTGCCAGCAACCATCTCAGGGCCCAAGAGACCCAGTACTTC. It encodes CASNHLRAQETQYF.

In its sample, this clone was seen once. V is TRBV6-5 and J is TRBJ2-2; perhaps D is TRBD1 or TRBD2 (6 bases each). Germline lookup yields CDR1 MNHEY and CDR2 SVGAGI. V shed 1 base and J shed 3 bases, with 12 bases lying between them. The CDR3 has 16 amino acids. The CDR3 loop reads CASSYWEAGDTGELFF. CDR3 in DNA: TGTGCCAGCAGTTACTGGGAGGCAGGGGACACCGGGGAGCTGTTTTTT.

The V gene is TRBV4-1, the J gene TRBJ1-1, with TRBD1 as a possible D gene (6 bases). V was shortened by 5 bases and J by 0 bases, with 10 bases between the two germline ends. The CDR3 loop spans 14 amino acids. The V gene's germline CDR1 is MGHRA and CDR2 YSYEKL. For the CDR3, the DNA is TGCGCCAGCAGCTACCGACAGGTGAACACTGAAGCTTTCTTT. It specifies CASSYRQVNTEAFF.

For this clone: Other DNA sequences of this sample code for an identical CDR3. The V and J genes are TRBV5-5 and TRBJ2-7, with 7 bases aligning to TRBD1. Germline CDR1 reads SGHKS; CDR2 reads YYEKEE (reference sequence). Unmatched junction bases numbered 7, after V lost 3 bases and J lost 4 bases. This CDR3 region has 14 residues. The DNA of the CDR3 is TGTGCCAGCAGCTGGACAGGCGGATCGTACGAGCAGTACTTC. Translating it yields CASSWTGGSYEQYF.

The sample holds a few counts of this clone. The V and J genes are TRBV14 and TRBJ2-3, with D unresolved. The CDR3 is 13 residues long. Looked up from germline, CDR1 is SGHDN and CDR2 is FVKESK. V was cut by 0 bases and J by 4 bases, with 5 bases left in between. CDR3 DNA sequence: TGTGCCAGCAGCCAAGAGCTCTCAGATACGCAGTATTTT. Translating gives CASSQELSDTQYF.

The rearrangement joins TRBV7-9 to TRBJ2-7, with unresolved D. The CDR3 extends over 16 amino acids. V lost 2 bases and J 1 base, leaving 15 bases between the germline ends. CDR1 and CDR2 from the germline V gene are SEHNR and FQNEAQ (reference sequence). The CDR3 DNA reads as TGTGCCAGCAGCTTATTTACAGAAAGAGAATCCTACGAGCAGTACTTC. As protein: CASSLFTERESYEQYF.

The V and J genes are TRBV14 and TRBJ1-2; 10 bases match TRBD1. With V trimmed by 6 bases and J by 4 bases, 5 bases remained unmatched. The CDR3 covers 14 residues. Germline CDR1 and CDR2: SGHDN and FVKESK. The CDR3 DNA reads as TGTGCCAGCAGTCCGGGACAGGGGTTCTATGGCTACACCTTC. It encodes CASSPGQGFYGYTF.

This sequence joins TRBV5-6 and TRBJ2-1, with D perhaps TRBD2 (6 bases). CDR3 size: 13 residues. The germline CDR1 and CDR2 sequences are SGHDT and YYEEEE. The V end was cut by 1 base, the J end by 9 bases, with 11 bases between. CDR3 in DNA: TGTGCCAGCAGCTTGATAGGGCGGGGTGAGCAGTTCTTC. It translates to CASSLIGRGEQFF.

The rearrangement links TRBV5-1 to TRBJ2-1; D uncertain. Germline V lookup: CDR1 SGHRS, CDR2 YFSETQ. Deletions cut 0 bases from V and 9 bases from J, with 19 bases between. The CDR3 has 16 residues. For the CDR3, the DNA is TGCGCCAGCAGCTTGGCTCCCCAGACCGAAAGTGGTGAGCAGTTCTTC. Its protein is CASSLAPQTESGEQFF.

Concerning this clone: The same CDR3 arises from other DNA sequences in this sample as well. The genes are TRBV27 and TRBJ1-5; no reliable D call. The CDR3 extends over 14 amino acids. Germline CDR1 MNHEY, CDR2 SMNVEV (reference sequence). V was cut by 0 bases and J by 2 bases, with 5 bases left in between. The chain's CDR3 is CASSLSIGNQPQHF. The DNA for the CDR3 is TGTGCCAGCAGTTTATCGATAGGCAATCAGCCCCAGCATTTT.

This clone occurred once. This sequence joins TRBV7-9 and TRBJ1-1; the match to TRBD1 covers 9 bases. The junction had 6 bases not matched to a gene; V was cut back by 5 bases and J by 5 bases. The germline gives CDR1 SEHNR, CDR2 FQNEAQ (reference sequence). This CDR3 has 14 residues. The CDR3 DNA follows: TGTGCCAGCAGCAACGGACAGGGGTGGACTGAAGCTTTCTTT. It encodes CASSNGQGWTEAFF.

The chain is built from TRBV7-8 and TRBJ2-6; D is unclear. Germline CDR1 is SGHVS and CDR2 is FQNEAQ. This CDR3 has 15 residues. The V end was cut by 5 bases, the J end by 4 bases, with 12 bases between. In DNA, the CDR3 is TGTGCCAGCAGCCCTGGTGGAACCGGGGCCAACGTCCTGACTTTC. This codes for CASSPGGTGANVLTF. Full variable domain (outside the CDR3, taken from reference TRBV7-8 and TRBJ2-6): GAGVSQSPRYKVAKRGQDVALRCDPISGHVSLFWYQQALGQGPEFLTYFQNEAQLDKSGLPSDRFFAERPEGSVSTLKIQRTQQEDSAVYLCASSPGGTGANVLTFGAGSRLTVL.

CDR3 sequence: CASSALADHEQFF. In nucleotides, the CDR3 is TGTGCCAGCAGCGCGCTAGCGGACCATGAGCAGTTCTTC. The V call is TRBV7-8, the J call TRBJ2-1, with 7 bases that match TRBD2. There are 13 residues in the CDR3. The V gene's germline CDR1 is SGHVS and CDR2 FQNEAQ. V lost 5 bases and J lost 8; bases outside the gene matches: 6. Full variable domain (remainder filled in from reference TRBV7-8 and TRBJ2-1): GAGVSQSPRYKVAKRGQDVALRCDPISGHVSLFWYQQALGQGPEFLTYFQNEAQLDKSGLPSDRFFAERPEGSVSTLKIQRTQQEDSAVYLCASSALADHEQFFGPGTRLTVL.

The chain employs TRBV6-6 and TRBJ2-1; TRBD2 aligns across 9 bases. Germline V gives CDR1 MNHNY, CDR2 SVGAGI (reference sequence). V dropped 2 bases and J dropped 7; count of bases not matched to a gene: 9. CDR3 length: 16 amino acids. The CDR3 loop is CASSYVGLARANEQFF. As DNA, the CDR3 is TGTGCCAGCAGTTACGTTGGACTAGCGAGAGCGAATGAGCAGTTCTTC.

The chain uses TRBV5-1 and TRBJ1-1; possibly TRBD1 for D (6 bases). Trimming took off 4 bases at V and 4 bases at J, with 17 bases between the two ends. This CDR3 contains 15 residues. The germline V gene has CDR1 SGHRS and CDR2 YFSETQ. The CDR3 is CASSGYQGILTEAFF. The CDR3 coding sequence is TGCGCCAGCAGCGGATACCAGGGGATTCTCACTGAAGCTTTCTTT.

The chain is built from TRBV5-4 and TRBJ2-7; perhaps TRBD1 as D (6 bases). Germline V gene sequence: CDR1 SGHNT, CDR2 YYREEE (reference sequence). Trimming took off 3 bases at V and 3 bases at J, with 16 bases between the two ends. The CDR3 loop spans 15 amino acids. CDR3 sequence reads: CASSSAGELIYEQYF. The CDR3 DNA sequence: TGTGCCAGCAGCTCCGCAGGGGAGTTAATCTACGAGCAGTACTTC.

Remarks on this clone: One end of the junction does not line up with germline, which may come from a read error. The chain joins TRBV30 to TRBJ2-7; D remains ambiguous. Germline V gene data show CDR1 as GTSNPN and CDR2 as SVGIG (reference sequence). This CDR3 contains 13 residues. The CDR3 spells CASSSRRSYEQYF. The CDR3 bases are TGTGCCTCGAGTAGCAGGAGATCCTACGAGCAGTACTTC.

The chain employs TRBV11-3 and TRBJ2-7; TRBD1 agrees at 10 bases. Germline loops: CDR1 SGHNT, CDR2 YENEEA. V was clipped by 4 bases and J by 3 bases; unmatched bases: 6. The CDR3 sequence is 15 residues long. The CDR3 here is CASSSLGQGNYEQYF. For the CDR3, the DNA is TGTGCCAGCAGCTCGCTGGGACAGGGGAACTACGAGCAGTACTTC.

This chain links TRBV27 with TRBJ2-3; no definite D call. Germline CDR1 and CDR2: MNHEY and SMNVEV (reference sequence). The CDR3 has 15 amino acids. V shed 0 bases and J shed 5 bases, with 12 bases lying between them. The CDR3 DNA follows: TGTGCCAGCAGTTTATCCCTTCTATTGGGAGATACGCAGTATTTT. Translating it yields CASSLSLLLGDTQYF.

This chain uses TRBV5-4 with TRBJ2-7; unclear D gene. The germline V gene encodes CDR1 SGHNT and CDR2 YYREEE (reference sequence). Trimming removed 4 bases from V and 6 bases from J, with 17 bases in between. CDR3 size: 14 residues. The CDR3 DNA sequence: TGTGCCAGCAGCCTCGCAGGCCTCGCGGTCGAGCAGTACTTC. The encoded protein is CASSLAGLAVEQYF.

J is TRBJ2-7 and V is TRBV2, with 8 bases aligning to TRBD1. Germline V lookup: CDR1 SNHLY, CDR2 FYNNEI. There are 16 residues in the CDR3. Trimming removed 7 bases from V and 5 bases from J; junction bases left unmatched: 16. The CDR3, as DNA: TGTGCCAGCAAAGGGGTTTTAGGACAGGGAACCGACGAGCAGTACTTC. The encoded protein is CASKGVLGQGTDEQYF.

CDR3 loop: CASSHSAGLYEQYF. DNA of the CDR3: TGCGCCAGCAGCCATTCAGCGGGCCTCTACGAGCAGTACTTC. The chain is built from TRBV4-1 and TRBJ2-7; a possible D gene is TRBD2 (6 bases). The CDR3 runs to 14 residues. Trimming shortened V by 3 bases and J by 3 bases, and 12 bases separated the two germline ends. Germline-derived CDR1 and CDR2 are MGHRA and YSYEKL.

This rearrangement joins TRBV7-9 to TRBJ1-2, with TRBD1 as a possible D gene (6 bases). Germline CDR1 and CDR2: SEHNR and FQNEAQ (reference sequence). This CDR3 has 15 amino acids. The V end lost 7 bases, the J end lost 3 bases, and 18 bases lay between the germline ends. The CDR3, as DNA: TGTGCCAGCACCGACGCAGTGGGGGCGGACTATGGCTACACCTTC. Its translation: CASTDAVGADYGYTF.

The V gene is TRBV11-2, the J gene TRBJ1-1, with a weak D call TRBD1 (5 bases). This CDR3 is built from 13 residues. Trimming took off 1 base at V and 6 bases at J, with 9 bases between the two ends. The germline V gene has CDR1 SGHAT and CDR2 FQNNGV. CDR3 loop: CASSLGGRPEAFF. As DNA, the CDR3 is TGTGCCAGCAGCTTAGGGGGGAGGCCTGAAGCTTTCTTT.

This chain connects TRBV7-2 to TRBJ1-1, with TRBD1 matching 9 bases. There are 15 residues in the CDR3. J lost 4 bases, V lost 3 bases, and 6 bases had no gene match. Germline assignment: CDR1 SGHTA and CDR2 FQGNSA. DNA for the CDR3: TGTGCCAGCAGCTTTCTTCCGGGACAGGGCACTGAAGCTTTCTTT. Translation: CASSFLPGQGTEAFF.

The J gene is TRBJ2-1, the V gene TRBV7-8, with 8 bases fitting TRBD2. This CDR3 spans 16 amino acids. The trim removed 5 bases at V and 4 bases at J, leaving 10 bases unmatched. Looked up from germline, CDR1 is SGHVS and CDR2 is FQNEAQ. This CDR3 reads CASSPSPGGPYNEQFF. The DNA for the CDR3 is TGTGCCAGCAGCCCCTCCCCGGGGGGGCCTTACAATGAGCAGTTCTTC.

The V and J genes are TRBV19 and TRBJ2-3, with D possibly TRBD2 on 6 matching bases. The ends were cut back, 3 bases at V and 4 bases at J, with 14 bases in the middle. Germline assignment: CDR1 LNHDA and CDR2 SQIVND (reference sequence). The CDR3 totals 15 residues. The CDR3 here is CASSIGTRPADTQYF. The DNA for the CDR3 is TGTGCCAGTAGTATTGGGACTCGACCGGCAGATACGCAGTATTTT.

The chain couples TRBV19 to TRBJ2-1; the match to TRBD1 covers 8 bases. CDR3 length: 14 residues. CDR1 and CDR2 (germline): LNHDA, SQIVND (reference sequence). The V gene end was trimmed by 10 bases and the J gene end by 4 bases; junction bases not matched to a gene: 9. The CDR3 nucleotides read TGTGCCACTAAACAGGGGGTCAGTTACAATGAGCAGTTCTTC. This gives the protein CATKQGVSYNEQFF.

The genes are TRBV7-2 and TRBJ2-5; 9 bases are shared with TRBD2. Trimming took 1 base from V and 5 from J; bases not matched to a gene: 11. Germline V gene sequence: CDR1 SGHTA, CDR2 FQGNSA. This CDR3 has 17 residues. CDR3 protein: CASSLVVISGRGETQYF. Written as DNA, the CDR3 is TGTGCCAGCAGCTTAGTGGTGATTAGCGGGAGAGGGGAGACCCAGTACTTC.